This T cell receptor (beta chain) derives from a study of CD8 T cells in ankylosing spondylitis. Study-wide results and limits: The study identified a TCR beta motif of eight highly homologous variants that appeared characteristic of ankylosing spondylitis blood. Before this, some motif variants had been reported in reactive arthritis synovial fluid and blood. Reportedly, significant enrichment of disease-linked clones occurred in matched ankylosing spondylitis synovial fluid. Disease-linked clones proved CD8+ and comparatively uncommon in peripheral blood.

Trimming at V came to 6 bases and at J to 2 bases, leaving 10 bases not matched to a gene. Looked up from germline, CDR1 is DFQATT and CDR2 is SNEGSKA (reference sequence). The CDR3 is made up of 14 amino acids. As to this clonotype: No antigen is known for it.

Libraries for TCR beta were made by quantitative 5'-RACE with molecular barcodes. TCRdb re-analysed the 5' RACE reads in MiXCR, keeping a single row per CDR3 protein. The sample contains 500,000 to 550,000 distinct CDR3 sequences, more than 9.5% of which appear only once. The sample consisted of blood, either unsorted or a sorted T cell fraction (not recorded which). This sequence joins TRBV20-1 and TRBJ2-7, with 7 positions matching TRBD2. This receptor was identified in a male donor with ankylosing spondylitis. The CDR3 nucleotides read TGCAGTGCCCCATCGCGGCGGGAGCCCTACGAGCAGTACTTC. This sequence encodes CSAPSRREPYEQYF.